This T cell receptor (beta chain) comes out of a study of T cell repertoires in ileal Crohn's disease. Per the germline V gene, CDR1 is SGHNT and CDR2 is YYREEE (reference sequence). CDR3 size: 15 residues. Trimming removed 7 bases from V and 2 bases from J; junction bases left unmatched: 9. Data came from immunoSEQ multiplex PCR; TCRdb stores just in-frame clones and leaves some out. Of around 16,000 clones listed, 50% to 75% were seen once; the top ten hold roughly 6.2%. This sequence was found in an adult with Crohn's disease. The chain combines TRBV5-4 with TRBJ1-2, with 9 bases identical to TRBD1. Sequences were obtained from ileal tissue. CDR3 in DNA: TGTGCCAGCCAACTACAGGGGGCGCGGAACTATGGCTACACCTTC. It translates to CASQLQGARNYGYTF.